The rows below give T cell receptor beta chains drawn from one sample of a study of shared clonotypes between healthy human individuals. Assay: immunoSEQ multiplex PCR; the TCRdb copy retains only in-frame clones and omits some. Of 850,000 to 1,200,000 clones in the sample, 75% were seen once. The sample consisted of memory CD4+ T cells sorted from blood. The source is a man younger than 35 in good health. Each CDR3 is given with its conserved first and last residue. The D gene is left open where the match is weak. Clone size is stated in some rows and not others, as once, few, many or a class when expanded.

d_call clone_size j_call v_call cdr3_aa cdr3_nt
TRBD1 - TRBJ2-7 TRBV9 CASSPHRDRYEQYF TGTGCCAGCTCGCCCCACCGGGACAGGTACGAGCAGTACTTC
- once TRBJ2-7 TRBV27 CASSSDMPPYEQYF TGTGCCAGCAGTTCGGACATGCCCCCCTACGAGCAGTACTTC
- - TRBJ1-5 TRBV25-1 CASSQGNQPQHF TGTGCCAGCAGCCAGGGGAATCAGCCCCAGCATTTT
TRBD1 - TRBJ1-1 TRBV29-1 CSVEDWGQTEAFF TGCAGCGTTGAAGATTGGGGACAGACTGAAGCTTTCTTT
- - TRBJ1-5 TRBV28 CASSFPRLSNQPQHF TGTGCCAGCAGTTTCCCGCGTCTAAGCAATCAGCCCCAGCATTTT
- few TRBJ1-6 TRBV6-1 CASTLGGSNSPLHF TGTGCCAGCACCCTGGGGGGTAGTAATTCACCCCTCCACTTT
- - TRBJ1-4 TRBV25-1 CASTEPGTGEKLFF TGTGCCAGCACCGAACCGGGGACCGGTGAAAAACTGTTTTTT
- - TRBJ2-3 TRBV28 CASHRAGLGDTQYF TGTGCCAGCCACAGGGCAGGCCTTGGAGATACGCAGTATTTT
TRBD1 - TRBJ1-2 TRBV6-6 CASSGPDRALYGYTF TGTGCCAGCAGTGGCCCCGACAGGGCCCTCTATGGCTACACCTTC
- - TRBJ1-5 TRBV9 CASSRGNQPQHF TGTGCCAGCAGCCGGGGAAATCAGCCCCAGCATTTT
- - TRBJ1-4 TRBV30 CACGSQRTLATNEKLFF TGTGCCTGCGGGTCTCAAAGGACACTCGCAACTAATGAAAAACTGTTTTTT
- - TRBJ1-4 TRBV5-1 CASSYGSGAGEKLFF TGCGCCAGCAGCTACGGTTCGGGGGCCGGGGAAAAACTGTTTTTT
TRBD2 - TRBJ2-6 TRBV5-1 CASSLEAAYLAGASGANVLTF TGCGCCAGCAGCTTGGAAGCAGCCTACCTAGCGGGGGCCTCTGGGGCCAACGTCCTGACTTTC
- - TRBJ2-2 TRBV7-9 CASSWKADPNTGELFF TGTGCCAGCAGCTGGAAAGCAGACCCGAACACCGGGGAGCTGTTTTTT
- - TRBJ2-6 TRBV27 CASSSPRTGANVLTF TGTGCCAGCAGTTCCCCCCGAACTGGGGCCAACGTCCTGACTTTC
- - TRBJ2-7 TRBV30 CAWHGSDSYEQYF TGTGCCTGGCACGGATCCGATTCCTACGAGCAGTACTTC
- - TRBJ1-2 TRBV29-1 CSVGTGGYNYGYTF TGCAGCGTTGGGACCGGGGGGTACAACTATGGCTACACCTTC
TRBD2 - TRBJ2-3 TRBV7-9 CASSPRTSGSASGDTQYF TGTGCCAGCAGCCCGAGAACTAGCGGGAGCGCCTCAGGAGATACGCAGTATTTT
TRBD2 - TRBJ2-3 TRBV5-4 CASSLRTSGALGTDTQYF TGTGCCAGCAGCTTGAGGACTAGCGGGGCGTTAGGCACAGATACGCAGTATTTT
- few TRBJ1-1 TRBV7-6 CASSLMSHPGSEAFF TGTGCCAGCAGCTTAATGAGTCACCCTGGGTCTGAAGCTTTCTTT
- many TRBJ2-7 TRBV2 CASSRDSTSKYF TGTGCCAGCAGCCGGGATTCTACGAGCAAGTACTTC
TRBD1 - TRBJ2-5 TRBV19 CASSRLGTGGETQYF TGTGCCAGTAGTAGGTTGGGGACAGGGGGCGAGACCCAGTACTTC
TRBD1 - TRBJ2-7 TRBV11-2 CASSGQGAIEQYF TGTGCCAGCAGCGGACAGGGGGCGATCGAGCAGTACTTC
- - TRBJ2-6 TRBV19 CASSMRQVSGANVLTF TGTGCCAGTAGTATGCGACAGGTCTCTGGGGCCAACGTCCTGACTTTC
- - TRBJ2-3 TRBV18 CASSSQGGPDTQYF TGTGCCAGCTCGTCGCAGGGAGGCCCAGATACGCAGTATTTT
- - TRBJ1-5 TRBV29-1 CSVGWGNQPQHF TGCAGCGTTGGGTGGGGCAATCAGCCCCAGCATTTT
TRBD2 few TRBJ2-7 TRBV27 CARRASGRSGSYEQYF TGTGCCAGGCGGGCTAGCGGGAGGTCGGGTTCATACGAGCAGTACTTC
- - TRBJ1-5 TRBV19 CASSIVQNNQPQHF TGTGCCAGTAGTATAGTCCAGAACAATCAGCCCCAGCATTTT
TRBD1 few TRBJ2-2 TRBV2 CASSVGQGFTGELFF TGTGCCAGCAGTGTGGGACAGGGATTCACCGGGGAGCTGTTTTTT
- - TRBJ2-3 TRBV5-1 CASSWKDQTDTQYF TGCGCCAGCAGCTGGAAGGACCAGACAGATACGCAGTATTTT
- - TRBJ1-1 TRBV11-2 CASSLNERTEAFF TGTGCCAGCAGCTTGAATGAAAGAACTGAAGCTTTCTTT
- - TRBJ1-1 TRBV9 CASSPLSTEAFF TGTGCCAGCAGCCCCCTTAGCACTGAAGCTTTCTTT
- - TRBJ2-4 TRBV6-5 CASREFAKNIQYF TGTGCCAGTCGGGAGTTTGCCAAAAACATTCAGTACTTC
TRBD1 few TRBJ1-2 TRBV4-3 CASSHAGTAGNYGYTF TGCGCCAGCAGCCACGCGGGGACAGCAGGAAACTATGGCTACACCTTC
TRBD1 - TRBJ2-7 TRBV19 CASSRGTVPSYEQYF TGTGCCAGTAGTAGGGGGACAGTGCCGTCCTACGAGCAGTACTTC
- - TRBJ1-2 TRBV9 CASSGGIGSNYGYTF TGTGCCAGCAGTGGGGGAATAGGGTCTAACTATGGCTACACCTTC
- - TRBJ1-2 TRBV6-5 CASSYPGSRYGYTF TGTGCCAGCAGTTACCCAGGGTCTCGGTATGGCTACACCTTC
- - TRBJ2-3 TRBV11-2 CASSYYTDTQYF TGTGCCAGCAGCTACTACACAGATACGCAGTATTTT
- once TRBJ1-5 TRBV28 CASKPGGQPQHF TGTGCCAGCAAACCAGGCGGTCAGCCCCAGCATTTT
- - TRBJ2-2 TRBV9 CASSRSIQVTGELFF TGTGCCAGCAGCCGAAGTATACAGGTGACCGGGGAGCTGTTTTTT
- - TRBJ2-7 TRBV7-2 CASSLDRSEQYF TGTGCCAGCAGCTTAGACAGATCCGAGCAGTACTTC
- - TRBJ2-3 TRBV2 CASSEIEDTQYF TGTGCCAGCAGTGAAATCGAGGATACGCAGTATTTT
- - TRBJ2-7 TRBV2 CARGGSYEQYF TGTGCCAGAGGGGGGTCTTACGAGCAGTACTTC
- - TRBJ2-2 TRBV29-1 CSVEEGRGKLFF TGCAGCGTTGAAGAGGGGAGAGGCAAGCTGTTTTTT
TRBD2 - TRBJ2-1 TRBV18 CASSRTSGSFHNEQFF TGTGCCAGCTCCCGGACTAGCGGGAGTTTCCACAATGAGCAGTTCTTC
- once TRBJ1-1 TRBV7-9 CASRNNRQNTEAFF TGTGCCAGCAGAAATAACCGACAGAACACTGAAGCTTTCTTT
- once TRBJ2-3 TRBV6-1 CASSLGAGRTDTQYF TGTGCCAGCAGTTTGGGGGCTGGGCGGACAGATACGCAGTATTTT
- - TRBJ2-2 TRBV9 CASKRGSSTVTNTGELFF TGTGCCAGCAAAAGGGGGTCATCGACAGTTACGAACACCGGGGAGCTGTTTTTT
TRBD1 few TRBJ1-5 TRBV6-5 CASSYRDRGSNQPQHF TGTGCCAGCAGTTACCGGGACAGGGGTAGCAATCAGCCCCAGCATTTT
- few TRBJ1-1 TRBV19 CASSMTGANTEAFF TGTGCCAGTAGTATGACTGGGGCGAACACTGAAGCTTTCTTT
TRBD1 - TRBJ1-4 TRBV25-1 CASSETGILGNEKLFF TGTGCCAGCAGTGAGACAGGGATTCTTGGGAATGAAAAACTGTTTTTT
- - TRBJ2-2 TRBV10-1 CASSESHTGELFF TGCGCCAGCAGTGAGTCCCACACCGGGGAGCTGTTTTTT
- - TRBJ1-3 TRBV7-9 CASSLAGNTIYF TGTGCCAGCAGCTTAGCCGGGAACACCATATATTTT
- - TRBJ2-3 TRBV30 CAWSRELGTDTQYF TGTGCCTGGAGTCGGGAGTTGGGGACAGATACGCAGTATTTT
- - TRBJ2-1 TRBV14 CASSSSRYNEQFF TGTGCCAGCAGCAGTTCGAGATACAATGAGCAGTTCTTC
TRBD1 - TRBJ1-2 TRBV6-5 CASSRDSTHGYTF TGTGCCAGCAGTCGGGACAGCACCCATGGCTACACCTTC
- - TRBJ2-3 TRBV7-2 CASSFGKGTDTQYF TGTGCCAGCAGCTTCGGGAAGGGCACAGATACGCAGTATTTT
- - TRBJ2-1 TRBV4-2 CASSQDRGSYNEQFF TGTGCCAGCAGCCAAGACCGGGGCTCCTACAATGAGCAGTTCTTC